These T cell receptor beta chains were read from a single sample in a study of T cells in Graves' hyperthyroidism and ophthalmopathy. TCRdb re-derived calls from the multiplex PCR reads in MiXCR, one entry per CDR3 protein. The repertoire has more than 350,000 distinct CDR3 sequences, about 15% of them found once; the top ten carry 32%. What was sequenced was blood. These receptors were taken from a woman aged 25 to 45 with Graves' hyperthyroidism. The conserved cysteine and the conserved F or W are not part of the CDR3 here.

v_gene	CDR3aa
TRBV10-3	AITNFLGDHGYT
TRBV2	ASSDPRTGDGNTEAF
TRBV14	ASSQGIRPGLYEQY
TRBV10-3	ATLAGGPFRDEQF
TRBV3-1	ASSPRTGGYEQY
TRBV4-1	ASSRETSGNEQF
TRBV6-1	ASSHSGRGNTGELL
TRBV29-1	SFTTGYETQY
TRBV20-1	SAPLGSLEGSSYNEQF
TRBV5-8	ASSPLRRTSSGNTIY
TRBV5-1	ASSSGTSGKETQY
TRBV2	ASSEQGDYGYT
TRBV20-1	SARDQTLEQY
TRBV5-1	ASSKGRGLFGNTEAF
TRBV29-1	SDRSPRSNEQF
TRBV10-3	AISESGLAGMNTGELF
TRBV10-3	AIGHGKETQY
TRBV5-4	ASSLVPNEQF
TRBV2	VSSEARLAGYEQF
TRBV27	ASSFAGGELF
TRBV20-1	SAIPRGPGVSSYNEQF
TRBV12-3/TRBV12-4	AILGRDRSTDTQY
TRBV24-1	ATSDPLEGPFTDTQY
TRBV27	ASSFTNTNTEAF
TRBV29-1	SVNTGYDEKLF
TRBV20-1	SARDQGTLYNEQF
TRBV19	ATRHQPQH
TRBV25-1	ASSELGVAF